This entry lists 24 T cell receptor beta chains sequenced from one sample in a study of blood T cell repertoires in COVID-19. Produced via immunoSEQ multiplex PCR; TCRdb's table is partial and in-frame only. The table includes over 90,000 clones, around nine tenths detected once. Sequences were obtained from peripheral blood. The receptors originated from a human donor in a cohort sampled during active COVID-19.

This clone occurred a few times. The rearrangement links TRBV18 to TRBJ1-5; no firm D call. Per the germline V gene, CDR1 is KGHSH and CDR2 is LQKENI. V lost 4 bases to trimming and J lost 3 bases, with 7 bases between them. The CDR3 covers 13 residues. The CDR3 here is CASSRQDNQPQHF. As DNA, the CDR3 is TGTGCCAGCTCACGTCAGGACAATCAGCCCCAGCATTTT.

This rearrangement joins TRBV18 to TRBJ1-1; D remains ambiguous. CDR3 length: 12 residues. V was shortened by 9 bases and J by 4 bases, with 12 bases between the two germline ends. CDR1 and CDR2 (germline): KGHSH, LQKENI. The CDR3, as DNA: TGTGCCAGTTCAGACGGGAGCACTGAAGCTTTCTTT. Translation: CASSDGSTEAFF.

The V and J genes are TRBV6-6 and TRBJ1-1, with TRBD1 identical over 8 bases. The V segment lost 7 bases and the J segment 1 base; nucleotides outside the gene matches: 8. Germline V gives CDR1 MNHNY, CDR2 SVGAGI (reference sequence). This CDR3 contains 15 residues. The DNA for the CDR3 is TGTGCCAGCAACTACCCAGGGGGCGGGAACACTGAAGCTTTCTTT. Translation: CASNYPGGGNTEAFF.

The genes are TRBV5-4 and TRBJ1-4, with unresolved D. V gave up 0 bases and J gave up 1 base, with 16 bases separating them. Germline V lookup: CDR1 SGHNT, CDR2 YYREEE (reference sequence). This CDR3 is built from 18 residues. The chain's CDR3 is CASSLGALPSITNEKLFF. DNA of the CDR3: TGTGCCAGCAGCTTGGGTGCTCTTCCGAGTATAACTAATGAAAAACTGTTTTTT.

V gene TRBV28 combines with J gene TRBJ2-1; TRBD2 agrees at 8 bases. The CDR3 is 12 residues long. With 8 bases clipped from V and 9 bases from J, the junction kept 6 bases outside the gene matches. Germline V gives CDR1 MDHEN, CDR2 SYDVKM. For the CDR3, the DNA is TGTGCCAGCCGGGGGGGACTTGTTGAGCAGTTCTTC. This codes for CASRGGLVEQFF.

This chain joins TRBV11-2 and TRBJ1-5; 7 nucleotides match TRBD1. V was pared by 6 bases and J by 1 base, with 6 bases of the junction left unmatched. Germline values: CDR1 SGHAT, CDR2 FQNNGV. This CDR3 has 15 amino acids. The CDR3 DNA reads as TGTGCCAGCAGTAGAGGGACAGTAAGCAATCAGCCCCAGCATTTT. Encoded protein: CASSRGTVSNQPQHF.

This chain joins TRBV19 and TRBJ2-5; D is undetermined. Trimming cost V 5 bases and J 5 bases, with 9 bases left between them. The CDR3 spans 12 residues. Germline V gene data show CDR1 as LNHDA and CDR2 as SQIVND (reference sequence). CDR3 in amino acids: CASSGQKETQYF. CDR3 in DNA: TGTGCCAGTAGTGGGCAGAAGGAGACCCAGTACTTC.

This chain connects TRBV11-2 to TRBJ2-1; 9 nucleotides match TRBD2. Germline CDR1 reads SGHAT; CDR2 reads FQNNGV. Trimming took 5 bases from V and 7 from J; bases not matched to a gene: 9. The CDR3 is made up of 15 amino acids. The DNA for the CDR3 is TGTGCCAGCAGCCTCACTAGCGGGTTGGGGAATGAGCAGTTCTTC. This encodes CASSLTSGLGNEQFF.

The chain recombines TRBV3-1 (or the pseudogene TRBV3-2) with TRBJ2-2; D unresolved. The CDR3 is 12 amino acids. V was clipped by 3 bases and J by 7 bases, with 6 bases between them. CDR1 and CDR2 from the germline V gene are LGHDT and YNNKEL (reference sequence). The CDR3 DNA sequence: TGTGCCAGCAGCCAGGTAGTCGGGGAGCTGTTTTTT. It encodes CASSQVVGELFF.

V and J are TRBV19 and TRBJ2-7; 10 bases align to TRBD1. V was clipped by 5 bases and J by 3 bases; unmatched bases: 4. The CDR3 contains 14 residues. Germline V gene data show CDR1 as LNHDA and CDR2 as SQIVND (reference sequence). For the CDR3, the DNA is TGTGCCAGTAGTTCCGGGACAGGGGACTACGAGCAGTACTTC. It encodes CASSSGTGDYEQYF.

The rearrangement joins TRBV5-4 to TRBJ2-2, with 7 bases fitting TRBD2. Unmatched junction bases numbered 8, after V lost 6 bases and J lost 6 bases. The CDR3 contains 14 residues. Germline CDR1 and CDR2: SGHNT and YYREEE (reference sequence). CDR3 coding DNA: TGTGCCAGCACCTCCGGACTAGTCTCCGGGGAGCTGTTTTTT. It codes for CASTSGLVSGELFF. The full variable domain, with the rest looked up from reference TRBV5-4 and TRBJ2-2, is ETGVTQSPTHLIKTRGQQVTLRCSSQSGHNTVSWYQQALGQGPQFIFQYYREEENGRGNFPPRFSGLQFPNYSSELNVNALELDDSALYLCASTSGLVSGELFFGEGSRLTVL.

The chain carries TRBV11-2 and TRBJ2-7; 7 bases map to TRBD2. CDR3 length: 15 amino acids. Losses at the gene ends were 5 bases for V and 0 bases for J; bases not matched to a gene: 7. The germline CDR1 and CDR2 sequences are SGHAT and FQNNGV. The CDR3 nucleotides read TGTGCCAGCAGCGGGGACTATGTGAGCTCCTACGAGCAGTACTTC. This encodes CASSGDYVSSYEQYF.

V gene TRBV18 combines with J gene TRBJ1-3, with TRBD1 as a possible D gene (6 bases). From germline, CDR1 is KGHSH and CDR2 LQKENI. The V end lost 4 bases, the J end lost 0 bases, and 13 bases lay between the germline ends. The CDR3 length is 16 residues. CDR3 sequence reads: CASSHPGQDSGNTIYF. The CDR3, as DNA: TGTGCCAGCTCACACCCGGGACAAGACTCTGGAAACACCATATATTTT.

CDR3 loop: CASSPGLAMETQYF. CDR3 in DNA: TGCGCCAGCAGCCCCGGACTAGCTATGGAGACCCAGTACTTC. V gene TRBV5-1 combines with J gene TRBJ2-5; 8 positions match TRBD2. V shed 4 bases, J shed 5 bases, and the junction held 7 bases outside the gene matches. The CDR3 spans 14 residues. Germline-derived CDR1 and CDR2 are SGHRS and YFSETQ. The full variable domain, with the rest looked up from reference TRBV5-1 and TRBJ2-5, is KAGVTQTPRYLIKTRGQQVTLSCSPISGHRSVSWYQQTPGQGLQFLFEYFSETQRNKGNFPGRFSGRQFSNSRSEMNVSTLELGDSALYLCASSPGLAMETQYFGPGTRLLVL.

V and J are TRBV19 and TRBJ2-2; 7 bases map to TRBD2. This CDR3 region has 16 residues. CDR1 and CDR2 from the germline V gene are LNHDA and SQIVND (reference sequence). The V segment lost 6 bases and the J segment 5 bases; nucleotides outside the gene matches: 12. The CDR3, as DNA: TGTGCCAGTAGACTCTCGGGAGGCGCCGGGACCGGGGAGCTGTTTTTT. Translation: CASRLSGGAGTGELFF.

A single count supports this clone. This chain uses TRBV7-3 with TRBJ1-2; 9 nucleotides align to TRBD1. The CDR3 spans 15 residues. Trimming took 0 bases from V and 7 from J; bases not matched to a gene: 6. The V gene's germline CDR1 is SGHTA and CDR2 FQGTGA. The CDR3: CASSLTAAGQGGYTF. The CDR3 region has the DNA TGTGCCAGCAGCTTAACTGCGGCGGGACAGGGTGGCTACACCTTC.

The chain uses TRBV4-3 and TRBJ2-4; D may be TRBD2 (6 bases). This CDR3 is built from 13 residues. Germline-derived CDR1 and CDR2 are LGHNA and YSLEER. The germline V and J ends were trimmed by 1 base and 8 bases, with 9 bases remaining between them. The CDR3 sequence: CASSQVGSDIQYF. CDR3 DNA: TGCGCCAGCAGCCAAGTCGGGAGCGACATTCAGTACTTC.

The rearrangement uses TRBV11-2 and TRBJ2-1, with 9 bases identical to TRBD2. This CDR3 has 15 residues. CDR1 SGHAT and CDR2 FQNNGV come from the germline V gene. The V gene end was trimmed by 3 bases and the J gene end by 1 base; junction bases not matched to a gene: 1. CDR3 sequence reads: CASSLSGGSYNEQFF. The CDR3, as DNA: TGTGCCAGCAGCTTGAGCGGGGGGTCCTACAATGAGCAGTTCTTC.

This chain uses TRBV7-2 with TRBJ1-5; weak D call: TRBD1 (6 bases). Germline V gene data show CDR1 as SGHTA and CDR2 as FQGNSA. The CDR3 is made up of 15 amino acids. Trimming stripped 3 bases from V and 5 bases from J, with 14 bases between. This chain's CDR3 is CASSFDRDIYQPQHF. The CDR3 DNA reads as TGTGCCAGCAGCTTCGACCGGGACATATATCAGCCCCAGCATTTT.

The rearrangement links TRBV7-2 to TRBJ2-7; 11 bases line up with TRBD2. The CDR3 runs 16 residues. The ends lost 5 bases at V and 4 bases at J; junction bases unmatched: 10. Germline CDR1 and CDR2: SGHTA and FQGNSA. The CDR3 reads CASSRTGTSGTYEQYF. CDR3 nucleotides: TGTGCCAGCAGCCGGACCGGGACTAGCGGCACTTACGAGCAGTACTTC. Looking up the rest from reference TRBV7-2 and TRBJ2-7 gives the full variable domain: GAGVSQSPSNKVTEKGKDVELRCDPISGHTALYWYRQSLGQGLEFLIYFQGNSAPDKSGLPSDRFSAERTGGSVSTLTIQRTQQEDSAVYLCASSRTGTSGTYEQYFGPGTRLTVT.

The gene calls are TRBV2 and TRBJ1-2, with a tentative D call TRBD1 (5 bases). The CDR3 sequence is 14 residues long. Germline assignment: CDR1 SNHLY and CDR2 FYNNEI. V gave up 6 bases and J gave up 3 bases, with 14 bases separating them. CDR3 in DNA: TGTGCCAGCAGACCGGGGGACTGGGACTATGGCTACACCTTC. This translates into CASRPGDWDYGYTF.

V usage is TRBV3-1 (or the pseudogene TRBV3-2) and J usage is TRBJ1-2, with D hard to call. Germline CDR1 LGHDT, CDR2 YNNKEL (reference sequence). Between the trimmed V and J ends, which lost 5 bases and 4 bases, there was a span of 8 bases. The CDR3 consists of 12 residues. The CDR3 loop reads CASSFPSYGYTF. In DNA form, the CDR3 reads TGTGCCAGCAGCTTCCCCAGCTATGGCTACACCTTC.

J is TRBJ1-5 and V is TRBV7-9; TRBD1 aligns across 7 bases. J lost 3 bases, V lost 3 bases, and 5 bases had no gene match. The CDR3 loop spans 15 amino acids. The germline V gene encodes CDR1 SEHNR and CDR2 FQNEAQ (reference sequence). The CDR3 spells CASSFGDSPNQPQHF. CDR3 DNA: TGTGCCAGCAGCTTTGGGGACAGTCCCAATCAGCCCCAGCATTTT.

This chain connects TRBV7-8 to TRBJ1-5, with D perhaps TRBD1 (5 bases). The CDR3 consists of 15 residues. The V gene lost 5 bases and the J gene lost 0 bases, with 11 bases spanning the gap. Germline CDR1 is SGHVS and CDR2 is FQNEAQ. Here the CDR3 DNA reads TGTGCCAGCAGCCCGGACACGATTAGCAATCAGCCCCAGCATTTT. It codes for CASSPDTISNQPQHF. Drawing the rest from reference TRBV7-8 and TRBJ1-5, the complete variable domain is GAGVSQSPRYKVAKRGQDVALRCDPISGHVSLFWYQQALGQGPEFLTYFQNEAQLDKSGLPSDRFFAERPEGSVSTLKIQRTQQEDSAVYLCASSPDTISNQPQHFGDGTRLSIL.